Each of the 5 T cell receptor beta chains below was sequenced from the same sample in a study of cytomegalovirus exposure and HLA in healthy donors. The assay was immunoSEQ multiplex PCR, and TCRdb's table has in-frame clones only and misses some. Here the sample spans 120,000 to 150,000 clones, approximately 86% being singletons. The sample was PBMCs. The receptors originated from a young man in good health and CMV-seropositive.

This chain connects TRBV6-5 to TRBJ2-4; TRBD1 matches 7 bases. CDR1 is MNHEY and CDR2 is SVGAGI in the germline V gene. J was trimmed by 15 bases and V by 0 bases; bases with no gene match: 8. The CDR3 has 13 amino acids. The CDR3 region has the DNA TGTGCCAGCAGTTACTCGGGACAGTCCGTCTGGTACTTC. Translated: CASSYSGQSVWYF.

V and J are TRBV5-1 and TRBJ2-3; TRBD1 is a possible D gene (5 bases). The CDR3 sequence is 13 residues long. Looked up from germline, CDR1 is SGHRS and CDR2 is YFSETQ. Trimming shortened V by 5 bases and J by 5 bases, and 12 bases separated the two germline ends. CDR3 nucleotide sequence: TGCGCCAGCAGGCGATCCAGGGAAGATACGCAGTATTTT. Translation: CASRRSREDTQYF.

The table lists this clone with a count of one. The chain joins TRBV9 to TRBJ1-4; unclear D gene. V shed 0 bases and J shed 5 bases, with 8 bases lying between them. The CDR3 sequence is 14 residues long. The V gene's germline CDR1 is SGDLS and CDR2 YYNGEE. CDR3 nucleotide sequence: TGTGCCAGCAGCGTAGGTAGAGGGAATGAAAAACTGTTTTTT. As protein: CASSVGRGNEKLFF.

The chain combines TRBV2 with TRBJ2-1; TRBD2 aligns across 9 bases. The CDR3 is 13 amino acids. With 11 bases clipped from V and 4 bases from J, the junction kept 6 bases outside the gene matches. Germline assignment: CDR1 SNHLY and CDR2 FYNNEI. The CDR3 loop reads CAGTSGSYNEQFF. The DNA for the CDR3 is TGTGCCGGAACTAGCGGGTCTTACAATGAGCAGTTCTTC.

The genes are TRBV6-4 and TRBJ2-1; D possibly corresponds to TRBD2 (6 bases). The germline gives CDR1 MRHNA, CDR2 SNTAGT. This CDR3 comprises 17 residues. The ends were cut back, 0 bases at V and 0 bases at J, with 12 bases in the middle. CDR3 sequence: CASSDSQRASSYNEQFF. The DNA for the CDR3 is TGTGCCAGCAGTGACTCGCAGCGGGCTAGCTCCTACAATGAGCAGTTCTTC.